The 30 T cell receptor beta chains in this list originate from one sample, sequenced in a study of blood T cell repertoires in COVID-19. TCRdb's table, derived via immunoSEQ multiplex PCR, lists solely in-frame clones and lacks some. The sample holds about 210,000 clones, 70% to 90% seen once. The sequenced sample was peripheral blood. These receptors were collected from a man aged 40-49 years with acute or convalescent COVID-19.

This rearrangement joins TRBV6-6 to TRBJ1-4, with 8 bases that match TRBD1. The V gene's germline CDR1 is MNHNY and CDR2 SVGAGI (reference sequence). The CDR3 extends over 14 amino acids. V lost 7 bases and J lost 6; bases outside the gene matches: 7. CDR3 DNA sequence: TGTGCCAGCACCTGGACAGGGTCAGATGAAAAACTGTTTTTT. Protein sequence: CASTWTGSDEKLFF.

The chain employs TRBV3-1 (or the pseudogene TRBV3-2) and TRBJ2-1; the D gene is possibly TRBD2 (5 bases). V was trimmed by 4 bases and J by 3 bases, leaving 22 bases between them. CDR1 LGHDT and CDR2 YNNKEL come from the germline V gene (reference sequence). The CDR3 length is 18 residues. The DNA of the CDR3 is TGTGCCAGCAGCCCACTCTTGCAAGAGGGAGAGCGCTACAATGAGCAGTTCTTC. Its translation is CASSPLLQEGERYNEQFF.

This rearrangement joins TRBV14 to TRBJ2-1; TRBD2 matches 8 bases. Germline assignment: CDR1 SGHDN and CDR2 FVKESK. V lost 4 bases, J lost 0 bases, and 8 bases stayed unmatched. The CDR3 is made up of 17 amino acids. The CDR3 nucleotides are TGTGCCAGCAGCCCATCGGGGGGGGGCGTCTCCTACAATGAGCAGTTCTTC. This codes for CASSPSGGGVSYNEQFF.

The rearrangement joins TRBV15 to TRBJ1-6, with D possibly matching TRBD1 (6 bases). CDR3 size: 14 residues. The germline gives CDR1 LNHNV, CDR2 YYDKDF (reference sequence). V was cut by 5 bases and J by 8 bases, with 13 bases left in between. The CDR3 DNA sequence: TGTGCCACCAGCCGATGGGGGCGGGATTCACCCCTCCACTTT. This encodes CATSRWGRDSPLHF.

This clone has more than one count but fewer than ten. This sequence joins TRBV28 and TRBJ1-3; no clear D gene. Trimming removed 2 bases from V and 0 bases from J, with 14 bases in between. The V gene's germline CDR1 is MDHEN and CDR2 SYDVKM. There are 17 residues in the CDR3. CDR3 nucleotide sequence: TGTGCCAGCAGTTTAATAGGCAGGCTGAGCTCTGGAAACACCATATATTTT. As protein: CASSLIGRLSSGNTIYF.

The chain recombines TRBV14 with TRBJ2-2, with D tentatively TRBD1 (5 bases). Germline loops: CDR1 SGHDN, CDR2 FVKESK. V shed 1 base and J shed 6 bases, with 9 bases lying between them. The CDR3 length is 14 residues. The DNA for the CDR3 is TGTGCCAGCAGCCAAGCCCCAGGGTCCGGGGAGCTGTTTTTT. Translating it yields CASSQAPGSGELFF.

The chain carries TRBV4-3 and TRBJ2-1; possibly TRBD2 for D (6 bases). With 0 bases removed from V and 4 bases from J, the gap between germline ends came to 16 bases. Germline CDR1 is LGHNA and CDR2 is YSLEER. This CDR3 spans 17 amino acids. The CDR3 loop reads CASSQEMRGNSYNEQFF. Here the CDR3 DNA reads TGCGCCAGCAGCCAAGAGATGCGCGGGAACAGTTACAATGAGCAGTTCTTC.

V and J are TRBV2 and TRBJ2-7, with 10 bases aligning to TRBD1. CDR1 and CDR2 (germline): SNHLY, FYNNEI. V shed 10 bases and J 4 bases; nucleotides not matched to a gene: 13. CDR3 length equals 15 residues. The CDR3 sequence: CATREARDRGYEQYF. CDR3 in DNA: TGTGCCACCAGAGAAGCCCGGGACAGGGGATACGAGCAGTACTTC.

V usage is TRBV4-1 and J usage is TRBJ2-7, with 12 bases that match TRBD2. J lost 5 bases, V lost 4 bases, and 9 bases had no gene match. The germline CDR1 and CDR2 sequences are MGHRA and YSYEKL. The CDR3 sequence is 16 residues long. CDR3 loop: CASSRTRTSGTDEQYF. The CDR3 DNA reads TGCGCCAGCAGCCGAACGAGGACTAGCGGGACCGACGAGCAGTACTTC.

The chain links TRBV24-1 to TRBJ2-5; TRBD1 aligns across 8 bases. Germline lookup yields CDR1 KGHDR and CDR2 SFDVKD. The CDR3 runs to 16 residues. V lost 4 bases, J lost 5 bases, and 11 bases stayed unmatched. This CDR3 reads CATSDPRQGPSETQYF. In nucleotides, the CDR3 is TGTGCCACCAGTGACCCTAGACAGGGGCCGTCGGAGACCCAGTACTTC.

This rearrangement joins TRBV27 to TRBJ2-7, with 10 nucleotides matching TRBD1. J was trimmed by 2 bases and V by 6 bases; bases with no gene match: 7. This CDR3 comprises 15 residues. Germline lookup yields CDR1 MNHEY and CDR2 SMNVEV (reference sequence). DNA for the CDR3: TGTGCCAGCAGCTCTTTTGGGACAGGGGCCTACGAGCAGTACTTC. Protein sequence: CASSSFGTGAYEQYF.

This chain connects TRBV5-4 to TRBJ2-5; D is perhaps TRBD1 (6 bases). The CDR3 has 13 amino acids. V shed 7 bases and J shed 2 bases, with 12 bases lying between them. CDR1 is SGHNT and CDR2 is YYREEE in the germline V gene (reference sequence). DNA for the CDR3: TGTGCCAGCCGAGGGACAACACAAGAGACCCAGTACTTC. Protein product: CASRGTTQETQYF.

The V and J genes are TRBV18 and TRBJ2-3, with D tentatively TRBD2 (6 bases). CDR3 length equals 13 residues. Germline assignment: CDR1 KGHSH and CDR2 LQKENI. The V gene lost 5 bases and the J gene lost 0 bases, with 6 bases spanning the gap. In DNA form, the CDR3 reads TGTGCCAGCTCAAGCGGGAGCACAGATACGCAGTATTTT. Translated: CASSSGSTDTQYF.

The rearrangement joins TRBV30 to TRBJ2-5; a weak D match, TRBD2 (5 bases). The V end was cut by 4 bases, the J end by 5 bases, with 17 bases between. CDR3 size: 14 residues. Germline V gene data show CDR1 as GTSNPN and CDR2 as SVGIG (reference sequence). CDR3 sequence reads: CAWTFNSAEETQYF. The CDR3 DNA is TGTGCCTGGACTTTTAACTCAGCGGAGGAGACCCAGTACTTC.

The V gene is TRBV27, the J gene TRBJ2-5, with D possibly being TRBD2 (5 bases). The V end was cut by 9 bases, the J end by 4 bases, with 15 bases between. The germline V gene has CDR1 MNHEY and CDR2 SMNVEV (reference sequence). The CDR3 is made up of 13 amino acids. CDR3 protein: CASAEVGRETQYF. The CDR3 DNA sequence: TGTGCCAGTGCGGAAGTGGGGAGAGAGACCCAGTACTTC.

This chain joins TRBV30 and TRBJ2-1; D possibly corresponds to TRBD2 (6 bases). This CDR3 is built from 17 residues. V lost 2 bases and J lost 0, with 17 bases in between. Germline CDR1 and CDR2: GTSNPN and SVGIG (reference sequence). The CDR3 DNA sequence: TGTGCCTGGAGTCCCCCGACTAGACGCGGCTCCTACAATGAGCAGTTCTTC. This codes for CAWSPPTRRGSYNEQFF.

This sequence joins TRBV4-1 and TRBJ1-1; D is uncertain. CDR1 is MGHRA and CDR2 is YSYEKL in the germline V gene. V gave up 0 bases and J gave up 3 bases, with 11 bases separating them. The CDR3 is 15 residues long. CDR3 in amino acids: CASSQEFISYTEAFF. Here the CDR3 DNA reads TGCGCCAGCAGCCAAGAGTTTATCTCCTACACTGAAGCTTTCTTT.

The J gene is TRBJ1-1, the V gene TRBV7-9; 9 bases match TRBD1. This CDR3 has 17 residues. Germline CDR1 and CDR2: SEHNR and FQNEAQ (reference sequence). Trimming at V came to 4 bases and at J to 3 bases, leaving 12 bases not matched to a gene. The CDR3 is CASSSVPGQGWDTEAFF. As DNA, the CDR3 is TGTGCCAGCAGCTCCGTCCCGGGACAGGGCTGGGACACTGAAGCTTTCTTT.

V gene TRBV19 combines with J gene TRBJ2-3; D may be TRBD1 (5 bases). V shed 5 bases and J shed 6 bases, with 18 bases lying between them. The CDR3 covers 15 residues. Germline CDR1 LNHDA, CDR2 SQIVND (reference sequence). The DNA of the CDR3 is TGTGCCAGTAGTGCCTCTAGACAGTTTACCGATACGCAGTATTTT. This codes for CASSASRQFTDTQYF. The full variable domain, its missing parts supplied by reference TRBV19 and TRBJ2-3, is DGGITQSPKYLFRKEGQNVTLSCEQNLNHDAMYWYRQDPGQGLRLIYYSQIVNDFQKGDIAEGYSVSREKKESFPLTVTSAQKNPTAFYLCASSASRQFTDTQYFGPGTRLTVL.

The chain combines TRBV5-1 with TRBJ2-7; TRBD1 might be the D (6 bases). CDR1 SGHRS and CDR2 YFSETQ come from the germline V gene. CDR3 length: 17 residues. V lost 0 bases, J lost 3 bases, and 19 bases lay in between. The CDR3 nucleotides are TGCGCCAGCAGCTTGGCCCCTCCTTCTACAGGGAACTACGAGCAGTACTTC. Its translation is CASSLAPPSTGNYEQYF.

The V call is TRBV5-6, the J call TRBJ1-5, with 9 bases lining up with TRBD1. The CDR3 loop spans 15 amino acids. Germline CDR1 SGHDT, CDR2 YYEEEE. Trimming took 0 bases from V and 9 from J; bases not matched to a gene: 7. CDR3 nucleotide sequence: TGTGCCAGCAGCTTGGGCGGGACAGGGAGCTGGCCCCAGCATTTT. Its translation is CASSLGGTGSWPQHF.

This clone was seen many times. The genes are TRBV19 and TRBJ1-1; D is undetermined. CDR1 and CDR2 (germline): LNHDA, SQIVND (reference sequence). The CDR3 runs 15 residues. The V and J ends lost 3 bases and 0 bases respectively, with 11 bases between them. The CDR3 DNA sequence: TGTGCCAGTAGTATTCCTAAAGTCCTGAACACTGAAGCTTTCTTT. This translates into CASSIPKVLNTEAFF. The whole variable domain, filled in from reference TRBV19 and TRBJ1-1, reads DGGITQSPKYLFRKEGQNVTLSCEQNLNHDAMYWYRQDPGQGLRLIYYSQIVNDFQKGDIAEGYSVSREKKESFPLTVTSAQKNPTAFYLCASSIPKVLNTEAFFGQGTRLTVV.

This chain connects TRBV18 to TRBJ2-1; 16 positions match TRBD2. Germline V gene sequence: CDR1 KGHSH, CDR2 LQKENI. The length of the CDR3 is 19 residues. The J segment lost 0 bases and the V segment lost 0 bases, leaving 2 bases of the junction unmatched. CDR3 in amino acids: CASSPPGLAGGPSYNEQFF. In nucleotides, the CDR3 is TGTGCCAGCTCACCACCGGGACTAGCGGGAGGGCCCTCCTACAATGAGCAGTTCTTC.

The J gene is TRBJ1-5, the V gene TRBV6-1; weak D call: TRBD1 (5 bases). Trimming removed 3 bases at V and 0 bases at J, with 9 bases between. The CDR3 is made up of 15 amino acids. Germline CDR1 MNHNS, CDR2 SASEGT. The CDR3 DNA reads as TGTGCCAGCAGTGACAGGGTTAATAGCAATCAGCCCCAGCATTTT. This gives the protein CASSDRVNSNQPQHF.

The chain uses TRBV28 and TRBJ1-5; perhaps TRBD1 as D (6 bases). The V end lost 6 bases, the J end lost 0 bases, and 12 bases lay between the germline ends. Looked up from germline, CDR1 is MDHEN and CDR2 is SYDVKM. The CDR3 length is 15 residues. CDR3 sequence: CASSTGKYSNQPQHF. In nucleotides, the CDR3 is TGTGCCAGCAGCACAGGGAAATATAGCAATCAGCCCCAGCATTTT.

The V gene is TRBV3-1 (or the pseudogene TRBV3-2), the J gene TRBJ2-3; 9 nucleotides agree with TRBD2. This CDR3 contains 15 residues. Germline CDR1 LGHDT, CDR2 YNNKEL (reference sequence). CDR3 residues: CVDGLAGPSTDTQYF. The DNA of the CDR3 is TGTGTGGATGGGCTAGCGGGACCTAGCACAGATACGCAGTATTTT.

V is TRBV6-1 and J is TRBJ2-5; a possible D gene is TRBD2 (5 bases). Per germline, CDR1 MNHNS and CDR2 SASEGT. The CDR3 has 13 residues. V was cut by 2 bases and J by 8 bases, with 12 bases left in between. The DNA for the CDR3 is TGTGCCAGCAGTGAATTGTCCCCGGGAACCCAGTACTTC. Its protein product is CASSELSPGTQYF.

This clone was counted only a few times. The chain links TRBV6-6 to TRBJ2-2; 9 nucleotides line up with TRBD1. Germline V gene data show CDR1 as MNHNY and CDR2 as SVGAGI (reference sequence). This CDR3 comprises 16 residues. V dropped 4 bases and J dropped 5; count of bases not matched to a gene: 8. CDR3 residues: CASSFHRGRKTGELFF. CDR3 nucleotide sequence: TGTGCCAGCAGTTTCCACAGGGGGCGAAAGACCGGGGAGCTGTTTTTT.

V is TRBV6-2 or TRBV6-3 and J is TRBJ1-1; the D gene is possibly TRBD1 (5 bases). The V end lost 0 bases, the J end lost 5 bases, and 13 bases lay between the germline ends. The germline gives CDR1 MNHEY, CDR2 SVGEGT. The CDR3 runs 15 residues. The CDR3 DNA reads as TGTGCCAGCAGTTACTCGAGGGCCCGGGGGACTGAAGCTTTCTTT. This codes for CASSYSRARGTEAFF.

About this clone itself: The same CDR3 can be traced to other DNA sequences in this sample. The V gene is TRBV11-2, the J gene TRBJ1-2, with no clear D. Germline CDR1 and CDR2: SGHAT and FQNNGV. CDR3 length equals 12 residues. The V and J ends lost 1 base and 6 bases respectively, with 6 bases between them. CDR3 nucleotide sequence: TGTGCCAGCAGCTTAGGGAGGGATGGCTACACCTTC. This translates into CASSLGRDGYTF.